This TCR beta chain was recovered during a study of CD8 T cells in ankylosing spondylitis (dated by TCRdb to about 2017). In terms of the full investigation: The study profiled T cell receptor beta repertoires in healthy donors and ankylosing spondylitis patients to find disease-linked TCR variants. The full study cohort was made up of about 25 ankylosing spondylitis patients and 95 to 130 healthy donors. Peripheral blood was sampled, and synovial fluid was also collected from ankylosing spondylitis patients.

Overall study results and their limits: Some TCR beta motif variants had previously been reported in synovial fluid and blood of reactive arthritis patients, which suggested common disease-initiation mechanisms. According to the report, matched synovial fluid samples from ankylosing spondylitis patients were significantly enriched for the disease-linked clones. Blood from ankylosing spondylitis patients appeared to be characterized by a TCR beta motif made up of under 10 highly homologous amino acid variants. A CD8+ phenotype was shown by the disease-linked clones, which were found at relatively low frequencies in peripheral blood.

The reads were generated on an Illumina HiSeq 2500. Quantitative 5'-RACE with molecular barcodes was the method used to prepare the TCR beta libraries. The paper's processing steps were these. To identify disease-linked TCR variants, a new computational method was used, one built on a probabilistic model of VDJ rearrangement. The public reads were reprocessed in TCRdb via fastp at Q25 and MiXCR, keeping in-frame beta chains. Every CDR3 protein is listed once, alongside the most common genes and DNA of its rows. TCRdb's processing, not the study's, gives the V and J calls here. The sample table records about 450,000 distinct CDR3 sequences; roughly 25% of these occur just once. The ten most abundant clones make up 0.89% of the sample. There are a few counts of this clonotype. What antigen it recognizes has not been identified. Qualities for individual bases were not recorded, and no much larger clone is one base off.

Material: blood, either unsorted or a sorted T cell fraction (not recorded which). The TCR sequence derives from a male donor with ankylosing spondylitis.

The CDR3 loop reads CASSFPPGTSDTGELFF. The sequenced DNA: TGCGCCAGCAGCTTTCCCCCCGGGACTAGCGATACCGGGGAGCTGTTTTTT. The V and J genes are TRBV5-1 and TRBJ2-2, with 10 bases in between that match TRBD2. CDR1 is given as SGHRS and CDR2 as YFSETQ, both from the germline V gene. V lost 2 bases and J lost 5 bases, and the count of bases not matched to a germline gene is 9. The CDR3 spans 17 residues, from the cysteine through the phenylalanine. Just CDR3 DNA is preserved here, 51 bases in frame from base 1.